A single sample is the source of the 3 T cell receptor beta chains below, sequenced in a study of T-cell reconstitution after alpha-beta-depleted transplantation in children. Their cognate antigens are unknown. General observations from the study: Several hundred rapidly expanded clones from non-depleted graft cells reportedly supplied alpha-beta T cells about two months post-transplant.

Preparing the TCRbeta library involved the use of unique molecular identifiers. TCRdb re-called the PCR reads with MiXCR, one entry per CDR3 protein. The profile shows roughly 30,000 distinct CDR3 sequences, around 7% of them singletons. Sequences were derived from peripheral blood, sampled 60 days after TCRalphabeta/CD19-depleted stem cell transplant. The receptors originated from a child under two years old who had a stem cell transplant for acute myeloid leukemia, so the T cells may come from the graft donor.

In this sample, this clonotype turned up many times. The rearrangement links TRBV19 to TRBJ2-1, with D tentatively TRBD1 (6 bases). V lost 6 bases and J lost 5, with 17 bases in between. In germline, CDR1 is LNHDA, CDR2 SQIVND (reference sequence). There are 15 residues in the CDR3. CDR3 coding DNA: TGTGCCAGTAGGAATACAGGGAAGGCCAACAATGAGCAGTTCTTC. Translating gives CASRNTGKANNEQFF.

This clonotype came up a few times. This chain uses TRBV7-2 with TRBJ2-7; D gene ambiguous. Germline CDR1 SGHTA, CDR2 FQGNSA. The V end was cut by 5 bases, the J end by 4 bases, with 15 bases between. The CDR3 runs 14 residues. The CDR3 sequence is CASSPGLRVYEQYF. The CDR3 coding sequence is TGTGCCAGCAGCCCCGGGCTCCGAGTTTACGAGCAGTACTTC.

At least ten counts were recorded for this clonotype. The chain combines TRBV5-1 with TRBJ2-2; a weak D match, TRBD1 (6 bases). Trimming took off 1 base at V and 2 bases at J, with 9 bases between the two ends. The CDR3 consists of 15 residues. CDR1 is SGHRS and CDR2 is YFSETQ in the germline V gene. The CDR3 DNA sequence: TGCGCCAGCAGCTTGTGGGGACAAAACACCGGGGAGCTGTTTTTT. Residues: CASSLWGQNTGELFF. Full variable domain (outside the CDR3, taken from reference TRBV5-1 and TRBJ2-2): KAGVTQTPRYLIKTRGQQVTLSCSPISGHRSVSWYQQTPGQGLQFLFEYFSETQRNKGNFPGRFSGRQFSNSRSEMNVSTLELGDSALYLCASSLWGQNTGELFFGEGSRLTVL.